This is a list of T cell receptor beta chains from one sample in a study of blood T cell repertoires in COVID-19. Sequencing used immunoSEQ multiplex PCR; TCRdb keeps in-frame clones, though not all of them. The table has around 220,000 clones, about 88% seen once. Sequencing used peripheral blood. Every receptor here comes from a woman between 40 and 50 years old who had recovered from COVID-19. Each CDR3 is given with its conserved first and last residue. D genes are given only for firm matches. Rows may omit the clone size; those that give it use once, few, many or a size class.

v_gene,abundance,d_gene,j_gene,CDR3nt,CDR3aa
TRBV5-1,-,TRBD1,TRBJ1-5,TGCGCCAGCAGCTTGCAGGGGGCGCGCAATCAGCCCCAGCATTTT,CASSLQGARNQPQHF
TRBV29-1,-,TRBD1,TRBJ2-6,TGCAGCATTTGGACAGGAAGCTCTGGGGCCAACGTCCTGACTTTC,CSIWTGSSGANVLTF
TRBV6-5,-,-,TRBJ1-1,TGTGCCAGCAGTACGACGGGACAAGAAGCTTTCTTT,CASSTTGQEAFF
TRBV18,-,-,TRBJ2-7,TGTGCCAGCTCACCCGTCCCACAGTCAGAGCAGTACTTC,CASSPVPQSEQYF
TRBV5-1,-,TRBD2,TRBJ2-1,TGCGCCAGCAGCTCCGGCCTAACAGCGGGAGGGTTGAATGAGCAGTTCTTC,CASSSGLTAGGLNEQFF
TRBV18,-,TRBD1,TRBJ1-3,TGTGCCAGCTCACTCCTACCGCTGGGACAGGTTAACCCTGGAAACACCATATATTTT,CASSLLPLGQVNPGNTIYF
TRBV19,few,TRBD1,TRBJ1-4,TGTGCCAGTATCCCGACAGGGACTAATGAAAAACTGTTTTTT,CASIPTGTNEKLFF
TRBV5-8,-,-,TRBJ2-4,TGTGCCAGCAGCTTCGACAGAGAAGGGGCCAAAAACATTCAGTACTTC,CASSFDREGAKNIQYF
TRBV24-1,-,-,TRBJ2-7,TGTGCCACCAGTGATCCGAGGGACGGGGGCTCCTACGAGCAGTACTTC,CATSDPRDGGSYEQYF
TRBV19,-,-,TRBJ2-1,TGTGCCAGTACAGGGACAAATTTAGATGAGCAGTTCTTC,CASTGTNLDEQFF
TRBV6-2/TRBV6-3,-,TRBD2,TRBJ2-3,TGTGCCAGCAGTGTACATAGCGGGGGGGCCACAGATACGCAGTATTTT,CASSVHSGGATDTQYF
TRBV28,-,-,TRBJ1-6,TGTGCCAGCAGTTCTAGGCCACCCCTCCACTTT,CASSSRPPLHF
TRBV28,-,TRBD2,TRBJ2-7,TGTGCCAGCAGTTGGGGCAGCGGGGGCCACGAGCAGTACTTC,CASSWGSGGHEQYF
TRBV24-1,-,-,TRBJ2-2,TGTGCCACCTCAACAGGGATGAACACCGGGGAGCTGTTTTTT,CATSTGMNTGELFF
TRBV20-1,-,-,TRBJ2-3,TGCAGTGCGAGTGGTCCCCGGGGCACAGATACGCAGTATTTT,CSASGPRGTDTQYF
TRBV7-9,-,-,TRBJ2-7,TGTGCCAGCAGCTTCTCGACGTGGGGCGACGAGCAGTACTTC,CASSFSTWGDEQYF
TRBV11-3,-,TRBD2,TRBJ2-1,TGTGCCAGCAGCTTCAGGGGACTAGCGACCGGATATAGGCAGTTCTTC,CASSFRGLATGYRQFF
TRBV5-5,-,-,TRBJ2-7,TGTGCCAGCAGCTTGGCCCAGGGGATAAGGGACGAGCAGTACTTC,CASSLAQGIRDEQYF
TRBV30,-,-,TRBJ2-5,TGTGCCTGGAGTGTAGGGGGTGGGCTAGAGCGAGAGACCCAGTACTTC,CAWSVGGGLERETQYF
TRBV6-4,few,TRBD2,TRBJ2-1,TGTGCCAGCAGTGACGGACTAGCGGGAGACTACAATGAGCAGTTCTTC,CASSDGLAGDYNEQFF
TRBV7-3,-,-,TRBJ1-2,TGTGCCAGCAGCCCCGCTCCAGGGAAAGGCTACACCTTC,CASSPAPGKGYTF
TRBV12-3/TRBV12-4,-,-,TRBJ2-7,TGTGCCAGCAGTTTAAGGGGGTCCGAGCAGTACTTC,CASSLRGSEQYF
TRBV27,-,-,TRBJ1-5,TGTGCCAGCAGTTTAGCCAGGCATAGCAATCAGCCCCAGCATTTT,CASSLARHSNQPQHF
TRBV7-2,-,TRBD2,TRBJ2-1,TGTGCCAGCAGCCGCTGGACTAGCGGGAGGTACAATGAGCAGTTCTTC,CASSRWTSGRYNEQFF
TRBV10-3,-,TRBD1,TRBJ1-2,TGTGCCATCCCCGGACAGGGATGGGACTACACCTTC,CAIPGQGWDYTF
TRBV27,-,-,TRBJ1-2,TGTGCCAGCAGGATGACGGGAACCTATGGCTACACCTTC,CASRMTGTYGYTF
TRBV5-5,-,-,TRBJ2-5,TGTGCCAGCAGCCCCGGGATGTGGGAGACCCAGTACTTC,CASSPGMWETQYF
TRBV19,-,-,TRBJ2-7,TGTGCCAGTAGTTCTGGCCATGGCCCCTACGAGCAGTACTTC,CASSSGHGPYEQYF